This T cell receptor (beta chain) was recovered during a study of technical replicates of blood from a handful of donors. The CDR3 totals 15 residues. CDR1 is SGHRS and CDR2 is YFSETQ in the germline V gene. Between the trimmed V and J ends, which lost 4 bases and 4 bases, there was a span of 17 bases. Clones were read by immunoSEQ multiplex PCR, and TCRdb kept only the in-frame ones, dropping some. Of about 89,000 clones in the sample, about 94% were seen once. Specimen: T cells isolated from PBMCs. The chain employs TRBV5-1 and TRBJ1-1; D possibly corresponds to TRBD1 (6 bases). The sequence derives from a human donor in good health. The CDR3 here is CASSGQAGVATEAFF. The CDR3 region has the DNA TGCGCCAGCAGCGGTCAAGCAGGGGTTGCCACTGAAGCTTTCTTT.